This TCR beta chain was retrieved from a study of kidney transplant recipient with SARS-CoV-2 infection (dated by TCRdb to the early 2020s). Instrument used: Illumina MiSeq. Profiling of the peripheral T cell repertoire targeted human TCRbeta genes. For the original study's pipeline: Beta-binomial modelling was applied to test for differential clonotype abundance so that variability over time was accounted for. Expanded clonotypes were checked against the ImmuneCODE reference database of SARS-CoV-2-associated TCRs and mapped to regions of the viral genome. Additional repertoire analyses examined TRBV gene usage, CDR3 length, CDR3 amino acid overlap between time points, distributions of clonotype abundance, and Jaccard similarity. TCRdb itself trimmed the public reads at Q25 with fastp, ran MiXCR and retained productive beta chains. Rows with one shared CDR3 protein collapse into an entry with the most common genes and DNA. The V and J calls shown here were made by TCRdb, not taken from the authors' results. Present in this sample are approximately 240,000 distinct CDR3 sequences, less than 35% of which were seen just once. The leading ten clones occupy about 7% of the sample.

Points on this clonotype: The antigen this receptor binds is unknown. A much more abundant neighbour one base away suggests this may be a read error.

The intended sense of this specimen's time point label: pre-pandemic baseline sample and day 111 after first positive SARS-CoV-2 test. The cysteine opens and the phenylalanine closes a CDR3 of 14 amino acids. Only the CDR3 part of the read is kept: 42 bases, read in frame from the first base. The CDR1 and CDR2 encoded by the germline V gene are SGHTA and FQGNSA. The chain is assembled from TRBV7-2 and TRBJ1-4; no D gene call is confident. Sequences were derived from a blood sample, sampled at baseline and between days 110 and 120 from a kidney transplant recipient. The clonotype was recovered from a young adult male patient who had COVID-19 and was a kidney transplant recipient. Some T cells seen after a transplant may have their origin in the graft donor. The DNA sequence follows: TGTGCCGGCAGCTTAGACGGTAGAAATGAAAAACTGTTTTTT. Translated, it reads CAGSLDGRNEKLFF.